Sequencing of this T cell receptor (beta chain) was carried out in a study of human T cells and chemical hapten exposure. Per the original data handling: Samples ranged from 23,224 to 690,600 TCRs, with a median of approximately 90,000. TCRdb reanalysed the RACE reads using MiXCR and keeps one entry per CDR3 protein. The V and J calls and clone size are TCRdb's, not the authors'. Altogether more than 80,000 distinct CDR3 sequences are present, 11% being singletons, with the ten largest covering approximately 3.1%. This clonotype was counted ten times or more. What it binds is unknown. General study findings and limits: Significantly more large CDR3 similarity clusters were formed by expanded TCRs than by controls. DPC sensitization produced no change in TCRs with frequency above 1 in 1000.

The CDR3 has 20 amino acids. Time point: pre-sensitization, week 0. Treatment defined: therapeutic diphenylcyclopropenone sensitization with weekly scalp DPC. Staff drew blood before applying each patch test. The chain recombines TRBV21-1 with TRBJ2-1; the table calls TRBD2, which could not be checked here. TRBV21-1 represents a pseudogene. Here the sequenced sample was whole blood, taken in connection with sensitization to the hapten diphenylcyclopropenone (DPC). The receptor was derived from a woman aged 55-69 years with alopecia areata. Some clones in this sample may be carry-over from other donors' samples. CDR3 nucleotides: TGTGCCAGCAGCACCTCCCGGTCAACTAGCGGGGGGGCCCCCTACAATGAGCAGTTCTTC. Encoded protein: CASSTSRSTSGGAPYNEQFF.